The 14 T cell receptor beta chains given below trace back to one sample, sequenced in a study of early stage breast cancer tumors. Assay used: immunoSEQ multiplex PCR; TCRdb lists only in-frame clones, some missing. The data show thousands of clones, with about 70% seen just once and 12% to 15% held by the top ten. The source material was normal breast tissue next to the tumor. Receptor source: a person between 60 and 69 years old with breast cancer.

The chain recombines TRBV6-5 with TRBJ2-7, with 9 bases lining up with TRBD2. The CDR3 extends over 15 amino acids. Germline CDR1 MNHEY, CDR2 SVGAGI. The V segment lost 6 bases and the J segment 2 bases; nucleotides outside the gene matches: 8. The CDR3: CASSRLGTSPYEQYF. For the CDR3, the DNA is TGTGCCAGCAGCCGTCTGGGGACTAGCCCCTACGAGCAGTACTTC.

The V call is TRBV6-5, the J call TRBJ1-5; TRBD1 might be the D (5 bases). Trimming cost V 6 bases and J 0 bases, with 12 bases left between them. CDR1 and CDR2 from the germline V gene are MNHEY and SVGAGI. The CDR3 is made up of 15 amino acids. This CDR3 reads CASRIRVYSNQPQHF. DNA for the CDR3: TGTGCCAGCAGGATCAGGGTCTATAGCAATCAGCCCCAGCATTTT.

DNA of the CDR3: TGTGCCATCCTGTCCGTCTACAATGAGCAGTTCTTC. It codes for CAILSVYNEQFF. This chain uses TRBV6-1 with TRBJ2-1; D gene ambiguous. V lost 10 bases to trimming and J lost 3 bases, with 10 bases between them. Germline-derived CDR1 and CDR2 are MNHNS and SASEGT. This CDR3 has 12 amino acids.

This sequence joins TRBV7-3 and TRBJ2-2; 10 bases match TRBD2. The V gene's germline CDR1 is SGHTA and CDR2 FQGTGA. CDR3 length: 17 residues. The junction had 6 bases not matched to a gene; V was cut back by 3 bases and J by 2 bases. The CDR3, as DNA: TGTGCCAGCAGCTTTAGGACTAGCGGTCCCAACACCGGGGAGCTGTTTTTT. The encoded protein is CASSFRTSGPNTGELFF.

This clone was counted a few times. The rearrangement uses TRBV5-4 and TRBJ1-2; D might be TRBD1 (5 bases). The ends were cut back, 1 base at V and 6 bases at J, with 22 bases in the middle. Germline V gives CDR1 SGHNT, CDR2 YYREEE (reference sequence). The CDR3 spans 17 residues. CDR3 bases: TGTGCCAGCAGCTTGAAGGGGCAGGGAAAGGACTCTGATGGCTACACCTTC. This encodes CASSLKGQGKDSDGYTF.

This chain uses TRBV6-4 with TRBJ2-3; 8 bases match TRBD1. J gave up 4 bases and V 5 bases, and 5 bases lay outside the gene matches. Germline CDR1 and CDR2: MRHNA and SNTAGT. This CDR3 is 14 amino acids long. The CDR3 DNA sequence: TGTGCCAGCAGTAAGACAGGGGACTCAGATACGCAGTATTTT. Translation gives CASSKTGDSDTQYF.

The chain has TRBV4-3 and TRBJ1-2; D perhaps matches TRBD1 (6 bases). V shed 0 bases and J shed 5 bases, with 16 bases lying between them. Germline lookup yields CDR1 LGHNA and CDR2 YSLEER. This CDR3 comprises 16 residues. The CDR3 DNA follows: TGCGCCAGCAGCCAAGATGGAGGGGGGGTCGGGTATGGCTACACCTTC. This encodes CASSQDGGGVGYGYTF.

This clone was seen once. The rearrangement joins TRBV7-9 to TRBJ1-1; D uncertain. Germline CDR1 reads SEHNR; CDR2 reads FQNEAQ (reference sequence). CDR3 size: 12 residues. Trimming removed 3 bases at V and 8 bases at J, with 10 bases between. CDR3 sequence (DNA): TGTGCCAGCAGCTTTCGGGTTCAGGAAGCTTTCTTT. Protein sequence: CASSFRVQEAFF.

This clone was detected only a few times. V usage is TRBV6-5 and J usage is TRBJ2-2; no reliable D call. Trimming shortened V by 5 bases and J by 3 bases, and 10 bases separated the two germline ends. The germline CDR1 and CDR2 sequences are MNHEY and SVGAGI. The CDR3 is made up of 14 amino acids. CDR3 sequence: CASSRRPDTGELFF. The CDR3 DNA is TGTGCCAGCAGTCGTAGGCCGGACACCGGGGAGCTGTTTTTT.

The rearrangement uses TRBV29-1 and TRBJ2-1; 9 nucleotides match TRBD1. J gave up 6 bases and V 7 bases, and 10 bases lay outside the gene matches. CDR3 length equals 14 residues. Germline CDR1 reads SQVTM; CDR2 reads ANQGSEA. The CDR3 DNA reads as TGCAGCGCCCTCCGGGACAGGGCCCCCAATGAGCAGTTCTTC. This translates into CSALRDRAPNEQFF.

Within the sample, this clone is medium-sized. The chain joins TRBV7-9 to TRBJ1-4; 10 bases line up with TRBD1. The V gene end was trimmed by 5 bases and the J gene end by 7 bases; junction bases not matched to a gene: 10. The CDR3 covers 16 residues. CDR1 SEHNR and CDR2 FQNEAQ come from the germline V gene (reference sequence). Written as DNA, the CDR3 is TGTGCCAGCAGCACTAGCGGGGACAGGGGCGGTGAAAAACTGTTTTTT. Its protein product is CASSTSGDRGGEKLFF.

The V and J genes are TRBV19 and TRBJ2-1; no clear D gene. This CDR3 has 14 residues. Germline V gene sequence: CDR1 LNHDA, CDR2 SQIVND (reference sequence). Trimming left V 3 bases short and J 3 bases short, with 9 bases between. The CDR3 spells CASSIRVDYNEQFF. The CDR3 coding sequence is TGTGCCAGTAGTATTAGGGTGGACTACAATGAGCAGTTCTTC. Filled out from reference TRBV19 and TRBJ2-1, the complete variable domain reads DGGITQSPKYLFRKEGQNVTLSCEQNLNHDAMYWYRQDPGQGLRLIYYSQIVNDFQKGDIAEGYSVSREKKESFPLTVTSAQKNPTAFYLCASSIRVDYNEQFFGPGTRLTVL.

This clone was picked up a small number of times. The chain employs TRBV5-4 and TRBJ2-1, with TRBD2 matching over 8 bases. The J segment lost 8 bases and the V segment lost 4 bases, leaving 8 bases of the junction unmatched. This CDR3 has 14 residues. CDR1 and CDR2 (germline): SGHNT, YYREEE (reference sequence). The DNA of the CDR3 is TGTGCCAGCAGCACCCCGGCGGGAGGCGATGAGCAGTTCTTC. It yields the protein CASSTPAGGDEQFF.

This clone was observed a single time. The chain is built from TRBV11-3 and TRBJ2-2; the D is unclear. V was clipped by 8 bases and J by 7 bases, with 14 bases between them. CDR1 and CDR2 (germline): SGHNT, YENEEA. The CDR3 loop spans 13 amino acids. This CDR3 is CASSSLVGGELFF. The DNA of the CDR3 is TGTGCCAGCTCATCGTTGGTAGGCGGGGAGCTGTTTTTT.